The TCR beta chain under discussion was sequenced for a study of T-cell reconstitution after alpha-beta-depleted transplantation in children. Researchers prepared the TCRbeta library using unique molecular identifiers, the study reports. TCRdb reprocessed the PCR reads with MiXCR, giving one entry per CDR3 protein. Of about 900,000 distinct CDR3 sequences listed, less than 30% were seen once; the top ten hold roughly 28%. Germline CDR1 is SGHRS and CDR2 is YFSETQ. Trimming cost V 4 bases and J 7 bases, with 18 bases left between them. CDR3 size: 15 residues. Study conclusions and caveats: Where alpha-beta T cells came from about two months after transplant was reportedly several hundred expanded graft clones. T-cell counts and diversity were attributed mostly to newly produced T cells one year after transplant.

Details on this clonotype: Its antigen is still unknown.

The chain carries TRBV5-1 and TRBJ2-1; D could derive from TRBD1 or TRBD2 (6 bases each). Here the sequenced sample was PBMCs, mostly from graft donor cells, taken 360 days after TCRalphabeta/CD19-depleted stem cell transplant. The receptor's source is a boy younger than two who had a stem cell transplant for SCID, so the T cells may come from the graft donor. CDR3 coding DNA: TGCGCCAGCAGCCCCAGCCGGGGGCCAGGGAATGAGCAGTTCTTC. Protein product: CASSPSRGPGNEQFF.